This is a list of T cell receptor beta chains from one sample in a study of T cell repertoires in cytomegalovirus infection. Each CDR3 protein is one row after TCRdb ran MiXCR on the reads. The sample has 700,000 to 850,000 distinct CDR3 sequences, over 25% seen once. No antigen is known for these receptors. The sample here was cultured CD8+ T cells from PBMCs, taken from culture after CMV antigen stimulation. These receptors all stem from a human donor in good health (CMV status not recorded). Some clones in this sample may be carry-over from other donors' samples. The CDR3 runs from the conserved cysteine through the conserved F or W. D genes are given only for firm matches. Expanded clones are given a class, and other clones once, few, many or no size at all.

clone_size j_call v_call d_call cdr3_nt cdr3_aa
few TRBJ1-4 TRBV6-6 NA TGTGCCAGCAGTTACTCGACTAATGAAAAACTGTTTTTT CASSYSTNEKLFF
few TRBJ2-1 TRBV7-3 NA TGTGCCAGCAGCTTAAGGGGGGGGGGCCAAAATGAGCAGTTCTTC CASSLRGGGQNEQFF
NA TRBJ2-5 TRBV6-6 NA TGTGCCAGCAGTTACTCGAAGAAGCCAGGGGAGACCCAGTACTTC CASSYSKKPGETQYF
many TRBJ1-2 TRBV7-8 NA TGTGCCAGCTTACCAGAAGGGATTAGATACGGCTACACCTTC CASLPEGIRYGYTF
NA TRBJ2-7 TRBV11-2 NA TGTGCCAGCAGCTTAGACCCGGGGCTCCCCTACGAGCAGTACTTC CASSLDPGLPYEQYF
few TRBJ1-5 TRBV12-3/TRBV12-4 NA TGTGCCAGCAGATCCTTGGGCGGGCAGCCCCAGCATTTT CASRSLGGQPQHF
NA TRBJ2-3 TRBV20-1 NA TGCAGTGTCCCCGGGACAGATACGCAGTATTTT CSVPGTDTQYF
NA TRBJ2-2 TRBV12-3/TRBV12-4 NA TGTGCCAGCAGTTTTGGGGTTTTGAACACCGGGGAGCTGTTTTTT CASSFGVLNTGELFF
few TRBJ1-1 TRBV7-9 NA TGTGCCAGCAGCTTAGGATTTCCGACTGAAGCTTTCTTT CASSLGFPTEAFF
NA TRBJ2-5 TRBV27 TRBD2 TGTGCCAGCAGTCACCGGACTAGCGGGGGCCGTAGGGAGACCCAGTACTTC CASSHRTSGGRRETQYF
few TRBJ2-5 TRBV18 TRBD2 TGTGCCAGCTCACCCCTACTAGCGGATCAAGAGACCCAGTACTTC CASSPLLADQETQYF
NA TRBJ1-5 TRBV28 NA TGTGCCAGCAGTTCCCGCGGGCTTGAGCCCCAGCATTTT CASSSRGLEPQHF
NA TRBJ2-1 TRBV7-6 NA TGTGCCAGCAGCTCCGTACGACAGGAGAAATACAATGAGCAGTTCTTC CASSSVRQEKYNEQFF
NA TRBJ2-5 TRBV3-1 NA TGTGCCAGCAGCCAAGAAGGAAGCAGGTCAGAGACCCAGTACTTC CASSQEGSRSETQYF
NA TRBJ2-1 TRBV6-2/TRBV6-3 NA TGTGCCAGCAGTTTAGAGGGCGGCGGTTTGTGGCAGTTCTTC CASSLEGGGLWQFF
few TRBJ2-2 TRBV6-5 NA TGTGCCAGCAGTTACGGCAGGGCCGGGGAGCTGTTTTTT CASSYGRAGELFF
few TRBJ2-1 TRBV24-1 NA TGTGCCACCAGTGGAGTTGGTGGGGCTGGGAATGAGCAGTTCTTC CATSGVGGAGNEQFF
many TRBJ1-1 TRBV6-5 NA TGTGCCAGCAGTTACAAGGGGGTTTCCACTAACACTGAAGCTTTCTTT CASSYKGVSTNTEAFF
NA TRBJ1-5 TRBV2 TRBD1 TGTGCCAGCGGCCCCGGGACAGGGGCCCTCAATCAGCCCCAGCATTTT CASGPGTGALNQPQHF
NA TRBJ2-7 TRBV12-5 NA TGTGCTAGTGGTTTGTGGGACACCCCCGAGCAGTGCTTC CASGLWDTPEQCF
NA TRBJ1-2 TRBV2 NA TGTGCCAGCAGAAGGGCAGTCTATGGCTACACCTTC CASRRAVYGYTF
many TRBJ2-2 TRBV5-4 NA TGTGCCAGCAGCTCCGGCGGCGGGGAGCTGTTTTTT CASSSGGGELFF
many TRBJ1-1 TRBV20-1 NA TGCAACACCTGGGAGGGGGTCACTGAAGCTTTCTTT CNTWEGVTEAFF
NA TRBJ2-1 TRBV2 NA TGTGCCAGCAGTTACAGGGTCCCTAGTTACAATGAGCAGTTCTTC CASSYRVPSYNEQFF
NA TRBJ2-1 TRBV20-1 NA TGCAGTGCTAGTCCCCGACGGGATGACCCCTACAATGAGCAGTTCTTC CSASPRRDDPYNEQFF
many TRBJ2-3 TRBV12-5 NA TGTGCTAGTGGCTCAGGGGATAAACATACGCAGTATTTT CASGSGDKHTQYF
few TRBJ1-1 TRBV7-8 NA TGTGCCAGCAGCTTAGTTTCTAGGGAAGCTTTCTTT CASSLVSREAFF
NA TRBJ2-4 TRBV7-1 NA TGTGCCAGTCAAGGGACCGGACAGTCCATAGCCAAAAACATTCAGTACTTC CASQGTGQSIAKNIQYF
NA TRBJ1-1 TRBV19 NA TGTGCCAGTAGTACCCCGGCCAGGGGGAACACTGAAGCTTTCTTT CASSTPARGNTEAFF
NA TRBJ1-1 TRBV5-4 NA TGTGCCAGCAGCGTTGACCCAGGGAACACTGAAGCTTTCTTT CASSVDPGNTEAFF
NA TRBJ2-1 TRBV24-1 NA TGTGCCACCAGTGATTTAACAGATGAGCAGTTCTTC CATSDLTDEQFF
NA TRBJ2-3 TRBV7-9 NA TGTGCCAGCAGCCACGCGGTTCGACTCCGCTACGATCCAGATACGCAGTATTTT CASSHAVRLRYDPDTQYF
NA TRBJ2-1 TRBV7-6 NA TGTGCCAGCAGCCCCCCCCGCGGGGTCTCTAGCTCCTACAATGAGCAGTTCTTC CASSPPRGVSSSYNEQFF
many TRBJ1-1 TRBV7-6 NA TGTGCCAGCAGCTTAGAGAGTGGGGGGAACACTGAAGCTTTCTTT CASSLESGGNTEAFF
few TRBJ2-1 TRBV7-9 NA TGTGCCAGCAGCTTTAGTCAGGTGGCCTACAATGAGCAGTTCTTC CASSFSQVAYNEQFF
NA TRBJ1-2 TRBV27 TRBD1 TGTGCCAGCAGTTCGAACGTCGCAGGGGGCGGGGGCTACACCTTC CASSSNVAGGGGYTF
NA TRBJ2-4 TRBV6-2/TRBV6-3 NA TGTGCCAGCAGTTACGAGGCGGGGGCTGCCAAAAACATTCAGTACTTC CASSYEAGAAKNIQYF
few TRBJ1-1 TRBV27 NA TGTGCCAGCAGTTTACTCGGACAGACGAACACTGAAGCTTTCTTT CASSLLGQTNTEAFF
NA TRBJ2-2 TRBV10-3 NA TGTGTCAACCAACAAGAAACCGGGGAGCTGTTTTTT CVNQQETGELFF
few TRBJ2-3 TRBV11-3 NA TGTGCCAGCAGCGCCCGGGACACTTTCACAGATACGCAGTATTTT CASSARDTFTDTQYF
NA TRBJ1-1 TRBV14 NA TGTGCCAGCAGCCAAGTGTGGGGCACTGAAGCTTTCTTT CASSQVWGTEAFF
NA TRBJ1-1 TRBV7-2 NA TGTGCCAGCAGCTTCATCCACACTGAAGCTTTCTTT CASSFIHTEAFF
few TRBJ2-5 TRBV11-2 TRBD2 TGTGCCAGCAGCTTCTATACTAGCGGGGGTTCAGAGACCCAGTACTTC CASSFYTSGGSETQYF